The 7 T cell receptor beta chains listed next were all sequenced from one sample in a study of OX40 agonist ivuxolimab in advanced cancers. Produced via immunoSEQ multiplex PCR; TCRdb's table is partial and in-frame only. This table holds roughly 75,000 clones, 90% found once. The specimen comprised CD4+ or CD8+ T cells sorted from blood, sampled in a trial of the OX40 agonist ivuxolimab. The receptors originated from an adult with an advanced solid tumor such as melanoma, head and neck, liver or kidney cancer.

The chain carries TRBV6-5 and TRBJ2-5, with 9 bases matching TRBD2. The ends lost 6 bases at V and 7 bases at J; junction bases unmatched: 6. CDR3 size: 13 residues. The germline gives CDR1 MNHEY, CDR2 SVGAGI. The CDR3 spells CASRTSGERTQYF. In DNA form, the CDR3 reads TGTGCCAGCAGGACTAGCGGTGAACGGACCCAGTACTTC.

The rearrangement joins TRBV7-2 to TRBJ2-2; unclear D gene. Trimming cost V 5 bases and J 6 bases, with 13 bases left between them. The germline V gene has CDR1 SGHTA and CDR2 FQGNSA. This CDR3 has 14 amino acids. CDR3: CASSPVLGAGELFF. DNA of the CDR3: TGTGCCAGCAGCCCCGTCCTTGGGGCCGGGGAGCTGTTTTTT. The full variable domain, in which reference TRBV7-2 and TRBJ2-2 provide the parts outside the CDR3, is GAGVSQSPSNKVTEKGKDVELRCDPISGHTALYWYRQSLGQGLEFLIYFQGNSAPDKSGLPSDRFSAERTGGSVSTLTIQRTQQEDSAVYLCASSPVLGAGELFFGEGSRLTVL.

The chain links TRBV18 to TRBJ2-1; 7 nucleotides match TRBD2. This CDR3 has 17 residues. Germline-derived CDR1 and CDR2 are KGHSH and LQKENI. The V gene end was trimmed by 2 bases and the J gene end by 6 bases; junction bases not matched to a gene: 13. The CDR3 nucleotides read TGTGCCAGCTCACCAGTAGCGGGCCGCAGACCTGGCAATGAGCAGTTCTTC. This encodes CASSPVAGRRPGNEQFF.

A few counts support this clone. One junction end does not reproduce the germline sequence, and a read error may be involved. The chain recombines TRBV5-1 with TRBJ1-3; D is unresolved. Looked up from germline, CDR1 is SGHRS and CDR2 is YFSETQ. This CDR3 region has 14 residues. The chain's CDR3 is CASSLDTSGNTIYF. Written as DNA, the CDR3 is TGCGCCAGCAGTCTAGACACTTCTGGGAACACCATATATTTT. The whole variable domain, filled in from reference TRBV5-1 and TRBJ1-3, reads KAGVTQTPRYLIKTRGQQVTLSCSPISGHRSVSWYQQTPGQGLQFLFEYFSETQRNKGNFPGRFSGRQFSNSRSEMNVSTLELGDSALYLCASSLDTSGNTIYFGEGSWLTVV.

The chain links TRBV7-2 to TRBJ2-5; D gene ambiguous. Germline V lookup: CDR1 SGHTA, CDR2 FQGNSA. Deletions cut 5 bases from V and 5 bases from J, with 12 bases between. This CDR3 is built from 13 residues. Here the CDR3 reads CASSPPLKETQYF. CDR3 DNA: TGTGCCAGCAGCCCCCCGCTTAAGGAGACCCAGTACTTC.

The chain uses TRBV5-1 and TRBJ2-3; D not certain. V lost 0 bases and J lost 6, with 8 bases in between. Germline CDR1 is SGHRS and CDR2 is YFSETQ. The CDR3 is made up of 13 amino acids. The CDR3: CASSLELRDTQYF. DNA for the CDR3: TGCGCCAGCAGCTTGGAGTTACGGGATACGCAGTATTTT.

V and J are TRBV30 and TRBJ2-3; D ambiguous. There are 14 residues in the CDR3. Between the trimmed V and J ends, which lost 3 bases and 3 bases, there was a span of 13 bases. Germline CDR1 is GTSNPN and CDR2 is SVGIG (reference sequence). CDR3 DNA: TGTGCCTGGAGCCGGGTCCTAGGGACAGATACGCAGTATTTT. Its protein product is CAWSRVLGTDTQYF.